This note documents a single T cell receptor beta chain sequence. It has no known antigen specificity. No base qualities exist here, and no much larger clone lies one base off it. The data were taken from a study of cytomegalovirus exposure and HLA in healthy donors (TCRdb year 2017). Regarding the study in general: In an earlier analysis of around 540 of the donors, 276 Gb of sequence data and just under 120 million unique TCR beta sequences from about 190 million T cells were reported. An early release that covered about 600 HLA-typed donors contained approximately 300 gigabases of sequencing data and 70 million to 100 million unique TCR sequences. Of the 300 to 450 genotyped donors, 80% to 90% were placed in the genetic ancestry cluster associated with self-reported Caucasian donors. The aim of the study was to test whether cataloging public T cell receptors could identify signatures of past pathogen exposure. Using immunosequencing, the study profiled T cell repertoires from 666 subjects and related those repertoires to cytomegalovirus serostatus. Besides the first cohort of 500 to 700 subjects, a separate validation cohort made up of 95 to 150 different subjects was used. To predict cytomegalovirus infection status, the study combined high-throughput TCR immunosequencing, statistical association of individual TCRs with disease status, and machine learning. A later analysis re-examined previously published TCR beta repertoires from several hundred donors and added high-resolution HLA genotyping to investigate patterns of TCR occurrence. Rather than using new phenotypic data, the later analysis identified candidate immune exposures from TCR beta sequences and from how often those sequences occurred across donors. An earlier analysis of several hundred of the donors applied high-throughput TCR beta sequencing to assess whether each TCR beta V gene segment acted as functional or pseudogenic. Donor age, sex, ethnicity and CMV serostatus were compiled together with the repertoire data. In a later genetic analysis, genome-wide SNP genotypes for about three fifths of the roughly 670 donors were used, and that subset was treated as a discovery cohort. All discovery cohort repertoires had been generated on a single sequencing platform. HLA typing included class I and class II loci at four-digit resolution. Typing coverage differed by locus: A, B, C, DRB1 and DQB1 were typed in about 629-640 donors, DQA1 in 522, DPA1 in around 610, and DPB1 in approximately 450. A handful of DR-DQ haplotypes were handled as single units for association and clustering because linkage in the cohort was strong. Among around 400 genotyped donors of the cohort, an average of roughly 230,000 unique TCR beta nucleotide sequences was sequenced per donor, of which about 18% were non-productive.

Study-wide conclusions, independent of this receptor: In both the original and validation cohorts, the classifier was reported to diagnose cytomegalovirus status with high specificity and sensitivity. A group of highly shared sequence variants was considered likely to be a technical artifact of the sequencing pipeline. Because the 87-base-pair reads could not distinguish some IMGT-functional V segments, including TRBV6-2 and TRBV6-3, those segments were excluded. Compared with the approximately 700-donor mean, donors in an Asian-associated ancestry cluster had fewer N-insertions in productive TCRs, according to a later genetic analysis. A later analysis found that HLA-associated TCR beta chains were more clonally expanded and had lower generation probabilities than equally common non-associated chains. A total of roughly 160 TCR beta chains were listed by the study as associated with cytomegalovirus. A further reported finding was that TCR beta sequences accurately predicted the HLA-A and HLA-B alleles for most subjects in the first cohort. A later analysis found that TCR association rates varied across HLA loci, with DRB1 alleles showing the most associated TCRs and HLA-C alleles the fewest. Most TCR sequences were observed very rarely across donors, whereas some public TCRs were present in many individuals. The presence/absence analyses assumed that sequencing depth was roughly uniform across donors, and that assumption may not be true. When HLA alleles, especially DR and DQ, strongly co-occurred, attributing TCR associations to individual alleles was difficult. CMV serostatus was the only immune exposure information available for the cohort. Linkage disequilibrium might explain the correlated functional status among segregating V segments, but an unknown experimental factor could not be ruled out. In an earlier analysis of 587 of the donors, most TCR beta V segments were observed in productive rearrangements about 87% or about 30% of the time, broadly matching IMGT annotations. Only TCR beta chains were sequenced in this cohort, and the absence of alpha or paired-chain data limited detectable features. In vitro tests confirmed that a few of the cytomegalovirus-associated TCR beta chains recognize cytomegalovirus antigens. The authors suggested that the approach could potentially be generalized to other disease states and immunological phenotypes. An association between a missense DCLRE1C variant and V-gene and J-gene trimming of TCR beta chains was found in a later genetic analysis and replicated in an independent cohort. According to a later analysis, parvovirus B19, influenza, CMV and Epstein-Barr virus appeared linked to several top co-occurrence clusters. Because some donors lacked HLA typing at each locus, the association tests relied only on the typed subset. Most CMV-associated TCR beta chains appeared to be HLA-restricted in a later analysis, and the HLA associations seemed to be driven largely by CMV exposure. Specific HLA alleles were associated with 15,000 to 20,000 TCR beta sequences at a false discovery rate of 0.05 in a later analysis. Seventeen rarely observed V segments, including chromosome 9 orphons, were excluded from the earlier analysis of a few hundred of the donors because counts were too low.

The cohort consisted of 600 or so healthy bone marrow donors. All cohort members were sampled while nominally healthy, although unrecorded immune exposures were likely present. The donor tested CMV seropositive and was one of the 289 seropositive cohort members. A peripheral blood sample was provided by each donor, and peripheral blood mononuclear cells were used for TCR beta sequencing. Genomic DNA was extracted from the blood cell samples with the Qiagen DNeasy Blood Extraction Kit. Library preparation was by the immunoSEQ multiplex PCR assay. A mixture of 60 forward primers for TCR Vbeta segments and 13 reverse primers for TCR Jbeta segments was used in the multiplex PCR. The CDR3 region of rearranged TCR beta genes was amplified from genomic DNA with a multiplex PCR assay. The amplified TCR beta libraries were sequenced on the Illumina HiSeq System as 87-base-pair reads. The source study handled its data this way. A later analysis counted about 80 million unique TCR beta chains across the 690 or so repertoires, and some 12 million of these chains were shared by at least two donors. To remove PCR and sequencing errors, raw reads were error-corrected and collapsed into unique sequences using a nearest-neighbor algorithm that merged closely related sequences. To assign V, D and J gene segments, CDR3 sequences were aligned to IMGT reference sequences. For a sequence to be retained, a match of at least six nucleotides was required to both a V gene segment and a J gene segment. A rearrangement counted as productive if the CDR3 had no stop codons and remained in frame with V and J, and every other rearrangement counted as non-productive. Following IMGT convention, CDR3 was defined as the stretch from the second conserved V-encoded cysteine to the conserved J-encoded phenylalanine. The earlier analysis of roughly 590 of the donors excluded sequences that lacked an unambiguous match to a single V gene segment. In an earlier analysis of 587 of the donors, V segments were called functional above 56.7% productive rearrangements and were called segregating when the between-donor standard deviation exceeded 5%. A statistical classification framework was built to diagnose cytomegalovirus status from the catalog of TCR beta chain sequences. In a later analysis, TCR nucleotide sequences were compared against IMGT/GENE-DB human TR gene sequences so that V and J genes could be assigned. The TCRdist pipeline was used in a later analysis to assign CDR3 sequences and most-parsimonious VDJ recombination scenarios. In a later analysis, each TCR beta chain was defined by its CDR3 amino acid sequence together with its V-gene family, and reads lacking a unique V-gene family were excluded. As a way to deal with suspected cross-contamination and a sequencing artifact, a later analysis dropped 450 to 700 nucleotide sequences that were highly shared and had low generation probability. In a later analysis, a clonal expansion index for each public chain was calculated from normalized within-repertoire ranks of inferred template counts. In a later analysis, generation probabilities were computed using a VDJ recombination model fitted to out-of-frame rearrangements, and the results were checked against IGoR. In a later analysis, TCR-TCR, TCR-HLA and TCR-CMV co-occurrence was scored with hypergeometric tests, and a repertoire-size bias correction was applied to TCR pairs. False discovery rates were estimated in a later analysis by permuting HLA or CMV assignments 20 times. In a later analysis, co-occurring TCRs were grouped using DBSCAN, with TCRdist sequence similarity added in when clustering inside HLA-allele-positive subsets. Repertoires with fewer than 30,000 or more than 120,000 public chains, plus five repertoires with anomalous nucleotide sharing, were excluded from co-occurrence clustering. Here the immuneACCESS table is served through TCRdb, limited to in-frame sequences with V and J called. Missing clones are a known gap in these copies; in checked studies unresolved V genes cover under half, and the rest lacks a known reason. That table furnishes V, J and clone size, whereas the DNA furnished D and trimming. This sample lists 55,000 to 85,000 clones; approximately 79% were detected once. Clones ranked in the top ten supply around 10% of the sample.

According to the germline V gene, CDR1 reads SGHTS and CDR2 reads YDEGEE. V and J lose 3 bases and 4 bases, and a span of 23 bases separates them. The CDR3 numbers 17 residues from cysteine through phenylalanine. The sequence is cut down to CDR3 DNA, 51 bases in frame from base 1. The clonotype comes from a woman between 40 and 50 years old in good health and CMV-seropositive. The sequence links TRBV5-8 to TRBJ2-7; the D gene is possibly TRBD2, with 5 bases matching. Sequencing was done on a sample of PBMCs. The DNA is as follows: TGTGCCAGCAGCTACGTCGCCCCCGGACTGTCGCGGTACGAGCAGTACTTC. Its amino acids are CASSYVAPGLSRYEQYF.